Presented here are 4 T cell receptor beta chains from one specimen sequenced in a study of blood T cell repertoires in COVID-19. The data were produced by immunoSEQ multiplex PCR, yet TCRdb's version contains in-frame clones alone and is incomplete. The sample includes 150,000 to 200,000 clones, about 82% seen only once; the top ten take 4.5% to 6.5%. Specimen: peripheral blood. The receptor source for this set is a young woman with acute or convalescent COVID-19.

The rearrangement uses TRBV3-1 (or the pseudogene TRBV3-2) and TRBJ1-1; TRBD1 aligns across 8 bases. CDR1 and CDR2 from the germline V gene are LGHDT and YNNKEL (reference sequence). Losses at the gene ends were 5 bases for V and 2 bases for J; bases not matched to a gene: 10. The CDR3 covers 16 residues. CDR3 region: CASSGTRTGINTEAFF. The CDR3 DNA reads TGTGCCAGCAGCGGTACCAGGACAGGGATAAACACTGAAGCTTTCTTT.

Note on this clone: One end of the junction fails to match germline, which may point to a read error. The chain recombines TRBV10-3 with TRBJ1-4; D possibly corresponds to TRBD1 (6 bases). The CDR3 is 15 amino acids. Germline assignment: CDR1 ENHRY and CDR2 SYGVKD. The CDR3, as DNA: TGTGCCATCAGTCAGTCGGGGGCCGGTAATGAAAAACTGTTTTTT. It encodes CAISQSGAGNEKLFF.

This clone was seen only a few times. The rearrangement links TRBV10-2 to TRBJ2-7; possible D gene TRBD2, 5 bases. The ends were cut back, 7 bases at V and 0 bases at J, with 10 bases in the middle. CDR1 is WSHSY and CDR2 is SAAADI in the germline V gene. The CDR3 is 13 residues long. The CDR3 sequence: CASKEDYSYEQYF. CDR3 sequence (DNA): TGCGCCAGCAAGGAAGACTACTCCTACGAGCAGTACTTC.

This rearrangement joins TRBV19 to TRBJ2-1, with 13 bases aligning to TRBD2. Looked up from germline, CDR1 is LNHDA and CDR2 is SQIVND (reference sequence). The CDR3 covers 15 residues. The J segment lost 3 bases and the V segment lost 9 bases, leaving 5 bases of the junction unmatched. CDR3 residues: CASAGLAGSYNEQFF. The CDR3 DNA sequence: TGTGCCAGCGCGGGACTAGCGGGAAGCTACAATGAGCAGTTCTTC.